This T cell receptor beta chain stems from a study of regulatory T cells. Study results and limitations: In CD3G-deficient patients, conventional CD4+ T cells were enriched for hydrophobic CDR3 residues at positions 6 and 7.

On this clone itself: Its target is not known.

CDR3 length: 15 residues. Germline V gene lookup returns CDR1 KGHSH and CDR2 LQKENI. V lost 4 bases, J lost 2 bases, and 5 bases stayed unmatched. The primer mix had 52 TRBV and 13 TRBJ primers. Only in-frame clones appear in the TCRdb table, and some are missing; sequencing was by immunoSEQ multiplex PCR. The profile shows about 17,000 clones, more than 65% of them singletons. The chain employs TRBV18 and TRBJ2-7, with TRBD1 matching 10 bases. Sequenced input: conventional CD4+ T cells sorted from blood. The clonotype comes from a person younger than 45 with CD3G deficiency. In DNA form, the CDR3 reads TGTGCCAGCTCACTCGGGACAGGGGTAACCTACGAGCAGTACTTC. This encodes CASSLGTGVTYEQYF.